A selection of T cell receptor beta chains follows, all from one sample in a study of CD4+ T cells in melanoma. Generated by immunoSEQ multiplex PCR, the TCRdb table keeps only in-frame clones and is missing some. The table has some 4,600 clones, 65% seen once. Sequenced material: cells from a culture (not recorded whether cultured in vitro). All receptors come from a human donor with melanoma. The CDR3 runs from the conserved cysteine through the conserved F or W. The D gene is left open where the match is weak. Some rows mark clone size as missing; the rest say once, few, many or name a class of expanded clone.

DNA: TGTGCCAGCAGCAATAAGGGGGCAGGGGAGGTATTGGAGACCCAGTACTTC
CDR3: CASSNKGAGEVLETQYF
J: TRBJ2-5
D: .
V: TRBV3-1/TRBV3-2
size: few

DNA: TGTGCCAGCAGAGATACAGATACGCAGTATTTT
CDR3: CASRDTDTQYF
J: TRBJ2-3
D: .
V: TRBV6-6
size: few

DNA: TGTGCCAGCAGTTACCTGGACATAAACACCGGGGAGCTGTTTTTT
CDR3: CASSYLDINTGELFF
J: TRBJ2-2
D: .
V: TRBV6-6
size: .

DNA: TGTGCCAGCAGTGAAACAGGGAAAAACATTCAGTACTTC
CDR3: CASSETGKNIQYF
J: TRBJ2-4
D: .
V: TRBV2
size: .

DNA: TGTGCCAGCAGCCAAGAATTCGGGGGCTCCTACGAGCAGTACTTC
CDR3: CASSQEFGGSYEQYF
J: TRBJ2-7
D: .
V: TRBV14
size: .

DNA: TGTGCCAGCAGCGCCTCCGGGACAGGGGTTACCTATGGCTACACCTTC
CDR3: CASSASGTGVTYGYTF
J: TRBJ1-2
D: TRBD1
V: TRBV2
size: .

DNA: TGTGCCAGCTCACCCCGGACAGGGAACACCGGGACTGAAGCTTTCTTT
CDR3: CASSPRTGNTGTEAFF
J: TRBJ1-1
D: TRBD1
V: TRBV18
size: .

DNA: TGTGCCAGCAGTTTAAGTAGGGATGACTATGGCTACACCTTC
CDR3: CASSLSRDDYGYTF
J: TRBJ1-2
D: .
V: TRBV27
size: medium-sized

DNA: TGTGCCAGCAGCTTGACTGACAGGGTTCGCCAGCCCCAGCATTTT
CDR3: CASSLTDRVRQPQHF
J: TRBJ1-5
D: TRBD1
V: TRBV5-5
size: .

DNA: TGTGCCACCAGCCTTGTTGCCTACGAGCAGTACTTC
CDR3: CATSLVAYEQYF
J: TRBJ2-7
D: .
V: TRBV10-3
size: .

DNA: TGTGCCAGCAGCCTACGGCGGGGCTTCGAGGAGCAGTACTTC
CDR3: CASSLRRGFEEQYF
J: TRBJ2-7
D: .
V: TRBV7-2
size: .

DNA: TGTGCCAGCAGCGAGGACTTCACTGAAGCTTTCTTT
CDR3: CASSEDFTEAFF
J: TRBJ1-1
D: .
V: TRBV14
size: .

DNA: TGTGCCTGGAGTGTACTCGGGGGTTACGAGCAGTACTTC
CDR3: CAWSVLGGYEQYF
J: TRBJ2-7
D: .
V: TRBV30
size: .

DNA: TGTGCCAGCAGTTTGACAGGGAGGAATCAGCCCCAGCATTTT
CDR3: CASSLTGRNQPQHF
J: TRBJ1-5
D: TRBD1
V: TRBV28
size: .

DNA: TGTGCCAGCAGTGCCCTGGACAGGGCCGTTGGATCACCCCTCCACTTT
CDR3: CASSALDRAVGSPLHF
J: TRBJ1-6
D: TRBD1
V: TRBV2
size: .

DNA: TGTGCCAGCAGCTCCCGGGGCCGGGGTAGCACAGATACGCAGTATTTT
CDR3: CASSSRGRGSTDTQYF
J: TRBJ2-3
D: .
V: TRBV11-2
size: .

DNA: TGTGCCAGCAGTACAGACAGGGGGAACACTGAAGCTTTCTTT
CDR3: CASSTDRGNTEAFF
J: TRBJ1-1
D: .
V: TRBV21-1
size: once

DNA: TGTGCCAGCAGCTTAGGACAGTCCGCGAACACCGGGGAGCTGTTTTTT
CDR3: CASSLGQSANTGELFF
J: TRBJ2-2
D: .
V: TRBV7-6
size: .

DNA: TGTGCCAGCAGCTTGGGGGCCCAATGGGGTTGGAATGAGCAGTTCTTC
CDR3: CASSLGAQWGWNEQFF
J: TRBJ2-1
D: .
V: TRBV7-6
size: .

DNA: TGTGCCAGCAGCGAGAACGACACCCCTAGGTCCAACGTCCTGACTTTC
CDR3: CASSENDTPRSNVLTF
J: TRBJ2-6
D: .
V: TRBV9
size: .

DNA: TGCGCCAGCAGTGAGGGCTCCCGTCAAGAGACCCAGTACTTC
CDR3: CASSEGSRQETQYF
J: TRBJ2-5
D: .
V: TRBV10-2
size: .

DNA: TGTGCCAGCAGCTTAGACAAAGTGGGGGGAGGTTTCTCGGGCTACGAGCAGTACTTC
CDR3: CASSLDKVGGGFSGYEQYF
J: TRBJ2-7
D: .
V: TRBV7-6
size: few

DNA: TGCGCCAGCAGTGAGTCGGTAGGGAGCACTGAAGCTTTCTTT
CDR3: CASSESVGSTEAFF
J: TRBJ1-1
D: .
V: TRBV10-1
size: few

DNA: TGTGCCAGCAGCCAAGGACAGCCAAACTATGGCTACACCTTC
CDR3: CASSQGQPNYGYTF
J: TRBJ1-2
D: .
V: TRBV14
size: large